This entry lists 13 T cell receptor beta chains sequenced from one sample in a study of T cells in Graves' hyperthyroidism and ophthalmopathy (dated by TCRdb to about 2019). Preparation of the library involved multiplex PCR. For sequencing, an Illumina HiSeq 2000 was employed. The TCR beta CDR3 regions were amplified from RNA transcripts. For the first round of RT-PCR on the TCR CDR3, the HTBI primer set was used together with the Qiagen OneStep RT-PCR kit. Using fastp trimming at Q25 and MiXCR clonotype assembly, TCRdb reanalyzed the public sequencing data and kept in-frame beta chains. Records with the same CDR3 protein are collapsed into one entry carrying the most frequent genes and DNA. Present in this sample are a few hundred thousand distinct CDR3 sequences, 40% to 50% of which were seen just once. Clones ranked in the top ten supply 44% of the sample. Sequenced input: peripheral blood or thyroid tissue (not recorded which). These receptors were taken from an adult woman with Graves' disease, either hyperthyroidism or ophthalmopathy (not recorded which).

This clonotype was counted a few times. The genes are TRBV4-2 and TRBJ2-2, with TRBD2 matching 7 bases. This CDR3 contains 15 residues. Trimming removed 2 bases from V and 0 bases from J; junction bases left unmatched: 0. In germline, CDR1 is LGHNA, CDR2 YNFKEQ. The CDR3, as DNA: TGTGCCAGCAGCCAACTAGCGGCGAACACCGGGGAGCTGTTTTTT. Its protein is CASSQLAANTGELFF.

This clonotype was counted a single time. This chain links TRBV11-2 with TRBJ1-6, with D possibly being TRBD1 (6 bases). Germline V gene lookup returns CDR1 SGHAT and CDR2 FQNNGV. CDR3 length: 16 amino acids. V was trimmed by 1 base and J by 7 bases, leaving 14 bases between them. CDR3 sequence (DNA): TGTGCCAGCAGCTTAGCGTTTGGACAGCGGAATTCACCCCTCCACTTT. Its translation: CASSLAFGQRNSPLHF. Full variable domain (rest looked up from reference TRBV11-2 and TRBJ1-6): EAGVAQSPRYKIIEKRQSVAFWCNPISGHATLYWYQQILGQGPKLLIQFQNNGVVDDSQLPKDRFSAERLKGVDSTLKIQPAKLEDSAVYLCASSLAFGQRNSPLHFGNGTRLTVT.

This chain links TRBV29-1 with TRBJ1-1; no clear D. Germline V gene data show CDR1 as SQVTM and CDR2 as ANQGSEA. The CDR3 sequence is 15 residues long. Trimming removed 3 bases at V and 6 bases at J, with 20 bases between. The DNA for the CDR3 is TGCAGCGTTGACGGGTTGGAGGGTAGGTTGGCTGAAGCTTTCTTT. Encoded protein: CSVDGLEGRLAEAFF.

This rearrangement joins TRBV29-1 to TRBJ1-1, with D uncertain. Germline V gives CDR1 SQVTM, CDR2 ANQGSEA. V was clipped by 4 bases and J by 0 bases, with 15 bases between them. The CDR3 runs to 15 residues. The CDR3 protein is CSVAVRSGLNTEAFF. In DNA form, the CDR3 reads TGCAGCGTTGCCGTTAGGTCTGGGTTGAACACTGAAGCTTTCTTT.

This clonotype was detected ten times or more. This chain links TRBV5-1 with TRBJ2-5, with D maybe TRBD2 (5 bases). Germline CDR1 SGHRS, CDR2 YFSETQ. Trimming removed 4 bases from V and 4 bases from J, with 14 bases in between. This CDR3 is 14 amino acids long. CDR3 sequence reads: CASSAFQAGETQYF. CDR3 nucleotide sequence: TGCGCCAGCAGCGCATTCCAGGCGGGAGAGACCCAGTACTTC.

The rearrangement uses TRBV2 and TRBJ2-5, with TRBD2 as a possible D gene (7 bases). Between the trimmed V and J ends, which lost 7 bases and 5 bases, there was a span of 14 bases. Germline V lookup: CDR1 SNHLY, CDR2 FYNNEI. CDR3 length equals 13 residues. CDR3 amino acids: CASKGGPYETQYF. In DNA form, the CDR3 reads TGTGCCAGCAAGGGGGGGCCGTATGAGACCCAGTACTTC.

There are many counts of this clonotype. The V and J genes are TRBV25-1 and TRBJ1-2; D not resolved. Per the germline V gene, CDR1 is MGHDK and CDR2 is SYGVNS. V lost 3 bases, J lost 4 bases, and 12 bases lay in between. This CDR3 contains 14 residues. The CDR3 DNA reads TGTGCCAGCAGTGAGGGTCCCGCTAGCTATGGCTACACCTTC. Amino acids: CASSEGPASYGYTF.

This clonotype showed up just once. V gene TRBV19 combines with J gene TRBJ1-1; unclear D gene. Germline V gene sequence: CDR1 LNHDA, CDR2 SQIVND (reference sequence). V gave up 9 bases and J gave up 6 bases, with 14 bases separating them. CDR3 length equals 12 residues. Written as DNA, the CDR3 is TGTGCCAGCCGCGCCCGGACGGCTGAAGCTTTCTTT. It is translated as CASRARTAEAFF.

The chain is built from TRBV18 and TRBJ2-7; D uncertain. From germline, CDR1 is KGHSH and CDR2 LQKENI. Trimming removed 0 bases from V and 4 bases from J, with 13 bases in between. There are 15 residues in the CDR3. The CDR3: CASSPPERGGYEQYF. The CDR3, as DNA: TGTGCCAGCTCACCACCGGAACGCGGTGGGTACGAGCAGTACTTC.

This chain connects TRBV19 to TRBJ2-2; 7 bases line up with TRBD1. Per the germline V gene, CDR1 is LNHDA and CDR2 is SQIVND (reference sequence). Trimming removed 4 bases from V and 6 bases from J; junction bases left unmatched: 5. The CDR3 spans 14 residues. CDR3 coding DNA: TGTGCCAGTAGTACCCACAGGGGATCCGGGGAGCTGTTTTTT. Translated: CASSTHRGSGELFF. The full variable domain, in which reference TRBV19 and TRBJ2-2 provide the parts outside the CDR3, is DGGITQSPKYLFRKEGQNVTLSCEQNLNHDAMYWYRQDPGQGLRLIYYSQIVNDFQKGDIAEGYSVSREKKESFPLTVTSAQKNPTAFYLCASSTHRGSGELFFGEGSRLTVL.

Comment on this clonotype: A read error may account for a junction end that differs from germline. The chain recombines TRBV29-1 with TRBJ2-7; TRBD2 might be the D (5 bases). The length of the CDR3 is 14 residues. CDR1 is SQVTM and CDR2 is ANQGSEA in the germline V gene. The CDR3 sequence is CSVEDSGIAGELYF. In DNA form, the CDR3 reads TGCAGCGTTGAAGACAGTGGAATAGCCGGGGAGCTGTACTTC.

This sequence joins TRBV5-1 and TRBJ1-6; D remains ambiguous. Trimming cost V 6 bases and J 10 bases, with 23 bases left between them. CDR1 SGHRS and CDR2 YFSETQ come from the germline V gene. This CDR3 is built from 16 residues. This chain's CDR3 is CASILNGRDLGSPLHF. CDR3 bases: TGCGCCAGCATTTTAAACGGCAGAGACCTTGGGTCACCCCTCCACTTT.

The rearrangement joins TRBV10-1 to TRBJ2-5; D ambiguous. The CDR3 loop spans 14 amino acids. Germline CDR1 is WNHNN and CDR2 is SYGVQD (reference sequence). V lost 3 bases to trimming and J lost 4 bases, with 12 bases between them. The CDR3, as DNA: TGCGCCAGCAGTGAAGGTAGAATGAGAGAGACCCAGTACTTC. Protein: CASSEGRMRETQYF.